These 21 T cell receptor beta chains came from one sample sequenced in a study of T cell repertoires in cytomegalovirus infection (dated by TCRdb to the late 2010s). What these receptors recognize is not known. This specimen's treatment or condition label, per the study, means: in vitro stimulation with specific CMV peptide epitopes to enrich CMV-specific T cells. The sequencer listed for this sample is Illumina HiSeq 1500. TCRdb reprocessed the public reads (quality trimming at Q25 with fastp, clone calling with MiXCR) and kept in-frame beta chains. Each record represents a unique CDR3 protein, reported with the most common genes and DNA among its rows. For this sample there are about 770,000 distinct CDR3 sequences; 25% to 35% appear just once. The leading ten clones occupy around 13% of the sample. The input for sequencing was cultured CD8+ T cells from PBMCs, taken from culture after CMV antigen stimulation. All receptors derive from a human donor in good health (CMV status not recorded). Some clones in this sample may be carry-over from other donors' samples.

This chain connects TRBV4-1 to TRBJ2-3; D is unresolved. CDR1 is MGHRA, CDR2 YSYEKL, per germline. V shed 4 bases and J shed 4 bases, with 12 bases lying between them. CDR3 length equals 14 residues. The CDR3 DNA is TGCGCCAGCAGCCGGGCGAACGTGGCAGATACGCAGTATTTT. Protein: CASSRANVADTQYF.

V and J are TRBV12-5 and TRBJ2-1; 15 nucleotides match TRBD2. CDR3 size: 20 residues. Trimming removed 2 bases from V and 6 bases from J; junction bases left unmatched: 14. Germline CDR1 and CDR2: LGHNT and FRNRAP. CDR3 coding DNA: TGTGCTAGTGGTTTGAACCCCGGGACTAGCGGGGGGTCATTAACCAATGAGCAGTTCTTC. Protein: CASGLNPGTSGGSLTNEQFF.

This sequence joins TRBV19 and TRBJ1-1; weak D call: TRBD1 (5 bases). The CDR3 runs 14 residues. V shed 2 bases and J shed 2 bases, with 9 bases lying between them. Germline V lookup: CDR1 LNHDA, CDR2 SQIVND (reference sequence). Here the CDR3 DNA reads TGTGCCAGTAGTATATGGGGCATCAACACTGAAGCTTTCTTT. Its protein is CASSIWGINTEAFF.

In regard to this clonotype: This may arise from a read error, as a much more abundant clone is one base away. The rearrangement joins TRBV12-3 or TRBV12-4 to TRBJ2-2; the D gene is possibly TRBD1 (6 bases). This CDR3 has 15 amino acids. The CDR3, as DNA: TGTGCCAGCAGTTTGAAGGGGGAAGACACCAGGGAGCTGTTTTTT. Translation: CASSLKGEDTRELFF.

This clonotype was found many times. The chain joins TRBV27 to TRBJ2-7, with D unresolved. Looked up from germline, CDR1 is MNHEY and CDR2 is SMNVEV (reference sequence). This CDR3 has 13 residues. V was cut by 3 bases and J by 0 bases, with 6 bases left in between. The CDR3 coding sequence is TGTGCCAGCAGTTTGTCTGGCTCCTACGAGCAGTACTTC. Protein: CASSLSGSYEQYF.

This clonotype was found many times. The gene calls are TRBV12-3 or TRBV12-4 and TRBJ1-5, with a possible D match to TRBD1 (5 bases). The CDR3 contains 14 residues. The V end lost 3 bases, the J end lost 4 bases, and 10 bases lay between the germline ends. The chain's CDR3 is CASSFRGVNQPQHF. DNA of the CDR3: TGTGCCAGCAGTTTTAGAGGGGTTAATCAGCCCCAGCATTTT.

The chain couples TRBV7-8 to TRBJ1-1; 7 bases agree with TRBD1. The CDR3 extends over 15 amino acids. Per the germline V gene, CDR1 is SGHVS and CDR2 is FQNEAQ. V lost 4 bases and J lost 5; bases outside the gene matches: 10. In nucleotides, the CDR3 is TGTGCCAGCAGCTCCCGACAGGGATTGCGTACTGAAGCTTTCTTT. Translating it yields CASSSRQGLRTEAFF.

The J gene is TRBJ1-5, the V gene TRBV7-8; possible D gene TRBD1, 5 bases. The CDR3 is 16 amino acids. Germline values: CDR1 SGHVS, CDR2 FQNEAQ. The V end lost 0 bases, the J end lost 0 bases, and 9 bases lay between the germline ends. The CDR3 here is CASSLATVYSNQPQHF. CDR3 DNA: TGTGCCAGCAGCTTAGCGACAGTTTATAGCAATCAGCCCCAGCATTTT. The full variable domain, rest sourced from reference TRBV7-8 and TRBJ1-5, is GAGVSQSPRYKVAKRGQDVALRCDPISGHVSLFWYQQALGQGPEFLTYFQNEAQLDKSGLPSDRFFAERPEGSVSTLKIQRTQQEDSAVYLCASSLATVYSNQPQHFGDGTRLSIL.

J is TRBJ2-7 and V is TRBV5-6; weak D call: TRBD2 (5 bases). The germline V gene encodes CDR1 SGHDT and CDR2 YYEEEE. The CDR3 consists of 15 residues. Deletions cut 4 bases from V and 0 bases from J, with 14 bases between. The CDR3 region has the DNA TGTGCCAGCAGCGGGAGTTCAGATTTCTCCTACGAGCAGTACGTC. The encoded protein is CASSGSSDFSYEQYV.

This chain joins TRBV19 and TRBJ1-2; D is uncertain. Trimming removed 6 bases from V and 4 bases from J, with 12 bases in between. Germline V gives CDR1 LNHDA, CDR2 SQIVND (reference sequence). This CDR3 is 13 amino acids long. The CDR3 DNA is TGTGCCAGTAGCCTCCCGGACGCCTATGGCTACACCTTC. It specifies CASSLPDAYGYTF.

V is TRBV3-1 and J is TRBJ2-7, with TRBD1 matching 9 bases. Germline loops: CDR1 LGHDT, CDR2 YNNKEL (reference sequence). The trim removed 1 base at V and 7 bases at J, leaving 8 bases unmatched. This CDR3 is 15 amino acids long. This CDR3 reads CASSQGDRALREQYF. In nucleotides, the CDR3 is TGTGCCAGCAGCCAAGGGGACAGGGCTCTCCGAGAGCAGTACTTC.

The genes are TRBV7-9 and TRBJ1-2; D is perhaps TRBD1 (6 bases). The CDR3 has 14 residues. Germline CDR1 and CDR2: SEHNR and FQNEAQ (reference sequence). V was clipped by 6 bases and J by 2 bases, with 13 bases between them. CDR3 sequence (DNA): TGTGCCAGCAGTTCGGGGGGCAGGAACTATGGCTACACCTTC. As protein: CASSSGGRNYGYTF.

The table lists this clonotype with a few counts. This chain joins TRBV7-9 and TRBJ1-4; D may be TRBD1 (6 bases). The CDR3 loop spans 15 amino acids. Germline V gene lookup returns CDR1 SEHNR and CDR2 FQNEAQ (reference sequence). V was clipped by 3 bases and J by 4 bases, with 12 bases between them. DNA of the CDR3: TGTGCCAGCAGCTTTAGGGACATCGGTAATGAAAAACTGTTTTTT. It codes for CASSFRDIGNEKLFF.

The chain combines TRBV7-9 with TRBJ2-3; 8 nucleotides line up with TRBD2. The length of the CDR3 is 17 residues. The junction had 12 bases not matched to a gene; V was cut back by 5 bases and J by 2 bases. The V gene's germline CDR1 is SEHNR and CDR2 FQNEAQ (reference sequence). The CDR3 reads CASSPRGVAGTTDTQYF. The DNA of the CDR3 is TGTGCCAGCAGCCCCCGTGGGGTAGCGGGGACCACAGATACGCAGTATTTT.

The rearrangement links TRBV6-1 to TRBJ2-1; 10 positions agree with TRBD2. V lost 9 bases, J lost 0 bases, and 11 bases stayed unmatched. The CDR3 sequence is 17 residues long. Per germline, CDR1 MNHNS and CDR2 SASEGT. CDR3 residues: CASGWVSGGSSYNEQFF. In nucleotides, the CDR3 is TGTGCCAGTGGATGGGTTAGCGGGGGGAGCTCCTACAATGAGCAGTTCTTC.

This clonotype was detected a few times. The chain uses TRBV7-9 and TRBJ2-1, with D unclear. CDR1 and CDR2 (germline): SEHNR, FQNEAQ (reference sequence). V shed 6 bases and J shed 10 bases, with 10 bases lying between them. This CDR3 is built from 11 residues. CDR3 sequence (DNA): TGTGCCAGCAGGGCTGGTGTAGAGCAGTTCTTC. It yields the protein CASRAGVEQFF.

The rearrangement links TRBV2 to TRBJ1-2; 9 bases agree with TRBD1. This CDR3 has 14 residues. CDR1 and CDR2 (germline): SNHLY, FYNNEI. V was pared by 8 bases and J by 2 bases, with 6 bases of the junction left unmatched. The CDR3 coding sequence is TGTGCCAGCCCCCGACAGGGGGGAAACTATGGCTACACCTTC. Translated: CASPRQGGNYGYTF.

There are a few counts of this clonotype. The CDR3 loop reads CASSPWLTDSPLHF. The CDR3 region has the DNA TGTGCCAGCAGCCCCTGGCTAACGGATTCACCCCTCCACTTT. The chain recombines TRBV7-6 with TRBJ1-6; D gene unclear. Germline CDR1 is SGHVS and CDR2 is FNYEAQ. This CDR3 spans 14 amino acids. V was pared by 5 bases and J by 8 bases, with 13 bases between.

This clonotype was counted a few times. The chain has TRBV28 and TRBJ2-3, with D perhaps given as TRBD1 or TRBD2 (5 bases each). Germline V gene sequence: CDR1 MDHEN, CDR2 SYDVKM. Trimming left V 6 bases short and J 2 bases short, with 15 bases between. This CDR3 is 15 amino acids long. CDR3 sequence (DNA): TGTGCCAGCAGCCTACCCGGGACCTACACAGATACGCAGTATTTT. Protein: CASSLPGTYTDTQYF. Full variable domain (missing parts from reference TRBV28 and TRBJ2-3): DVKVTQSSRYLVKRTGEKVFLECVQDMDHENMFWYRQDPGLGLRLIYFSYDVKMKEKGDIPEGYSVSREKKERFSLILESASTNQTSMYLCASSLPGTYTDTQYFGPGTRLTVL.

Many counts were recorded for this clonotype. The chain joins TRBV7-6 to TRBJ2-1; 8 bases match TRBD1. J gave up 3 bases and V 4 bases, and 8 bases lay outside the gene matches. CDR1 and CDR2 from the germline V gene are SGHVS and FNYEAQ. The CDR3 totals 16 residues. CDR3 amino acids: CASSSPGTGYYNEQFF. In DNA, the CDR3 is TGTGCCAGCAGCTCCCCCGGGACAGGCTACTACAATGAGCAGTTCTTC.

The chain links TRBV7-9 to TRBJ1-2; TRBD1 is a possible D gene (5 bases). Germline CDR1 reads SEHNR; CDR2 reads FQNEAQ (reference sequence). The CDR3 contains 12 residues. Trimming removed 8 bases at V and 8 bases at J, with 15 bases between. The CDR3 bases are TGTGCCAGCGGTTTTAGGGGTGGAGGCTACACCTTC. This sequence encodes CASGFRGGGYTF.